Listed below are T cell receptor beta chains from one sample, sequenced in a study of cytomegalovirus exposure and HLA in healthy donors. Data came from immunoSEQ multiplex PCR; TCRdb stores just in-frame clones and leaves some out. The repertoire consists of 150,000 to 200,000 clones, with 70% to 80% occurring once and the leading ten covering around an eighth. Source material: PBMCs. These receptors all stem from a woman between 35 and 50 years old in good health and CMV-seronegative. CDR3s include the opening cysteine and the closing phenylalanine or tryptophan. The D gene is left open where the match is weak. Some rows mark clone size as missing; the rest say once, few, many or name a class of expanded clone.

j_call clone_size v_call d_call cdr3_aa cdr3_nt
TRBJ1-1 - TRBV10-3 - CAIGSERGTEAFF TGTGCCATCGGTTCCGAAAGAGGCACTGAAGCTTTCTTT
TRBJ2-3 - TRBV4-1 TRBD2 CASGGGSTDTQYF TGCGCCAGCGGCGGGGGAAGCACAGATACGCAGTATTTT
TRBJ1-6 - TRBV19 TRBD1 CASSTLGQGRSPLHF TGTGCCAGTAGTACCCTCGGACAGGGAAGATCACCCCTCCACTTT
TRBJ2-7 - TRBV28 - CASRRGYGSYEQYF TGTGCCAGCAGGAGAGGGTATGGTTCCTACGAGCAGTACTTC
TRBJ2-1 few TRBV6-1 TRBD2 CASTPGLTYNEQFF TGTGCCAGCACTCCGGGACTAACTTACAATGAGCAGTTCTTC
TRBJ2-6 few TRBV15 TRBD2 CATGGGTSGANGLTF TGTGCCACCGGGGGGGGGACGTCTGGGGCCAACGGCCTGACTTTC
TRBJ2-5 - TRBV5-1 - CASSLAVMKETQYF TGCGCCAGCAGCTTGGCGGTCATGAAGGAGACCCAGTACTTC
TRBJ2-7 - TRBV9 - CASSVPPRHTSYEQYF TGTGCCAGCAGCGTCCCCCCCCGACATACGTCCTACGAGCAGTACTTC
TRBJ1-6 once TRBV7-9 TRBD1 CSSSLEKPGQYYNSPLHF TGTTCCAGCAGCTTAGAAAAACCGGGACAGTACTATAATTCACCCCTCCACTTT
TRBJ2-7 - TRBV6-4 - CASRYGGNIYYEQYF TGTGCCAGCCGGTATGGCGGCAATATTTACTACGAGCAGTACTTC
TRBJ2-3 - TRBV6-6 TRBD1 CASRETGARDTQYF TGTGCCAGCAGGGAAACAGGGGCCCGGGATACGCAGTATTTT
TRBJ1-2 - TRBV6-5 - CAIAVSRDGGYTF TGTGCCATCGCCGTGTCCCGGGATGGTGGCTACACCTTC
TRBJ1-1 - TRBV7-3 TRBD1 CASSLSGQGGTEAFF TGTGCCAGCAGCCTGTCCGGACAGGGGGGCACTGAAGCTTTCTTT
TRBJ1-1 few TRBV28 TRBD1 CASTTGVRNTEAFF TGTGCCAGCACGACAGGGGTTCGGAACACTGAAGCTTTCTTT